This entry features one T cell receptor (beta chain) sequence. Its matching antigen is unknown. This sample is part of a study of OX40 agonist ivuxolimab in advanced cancers. Overall study: Patients were infused with ivuxolimab every 2 weeks at 0.01 to 10 mg/kg. Study-level points and caveats: More expanded clones were seen, on average, in CD8+ T cells than in CD4+.

TCRdb's table, derived via immunoSEQ multiplex PCR, lists solely in-frame clones and lacks some. Altogether 30,000 to 40,000 clones are present, roughly 87% being singletons, with the ten largest covering 15% to 20%. Germline CDR1 is MNHEY and CDR2 is SVGAGI. The CDR3 contains 14 residues. V lost 2 bases and J lost 3; bases outside the gene matches: 0. With baseline, cycle 4 day 1, and cycle 7 day 1 as timepoints, blood was sampled. This receptor was obtained from an adult with an advanced solid tumor such as melanoma, head and neck, liver or kidney cancer. This chain connects TRBV6-5 to TRBJ2-2; TRBD1 matches at 7 bases. This sample comprised CD4+ or CD8+ T cells sorted from blood, obtained in a trial of the OX40 agonist ivuxolimab. For the CDR3, the DNA is TGTGCCAGCAGTTACGGGACAGACACCGGGGAGCTGTTTTTT. It specifies CASSYGTDTGELFF.